The 15 T cell receptor beta chains in this list originate from one sample, sequenced in a study of shared clonotypes between healthy human individuals (dated by TCRdb to about 2020). The library was built by means of the immunoSEQ multiplex PCR assay. Drawn from immuneACCESS, this table holds only the in-frame rearrangements with V and J called that TCRdb kept. Clones are partly lost; checked studies trace under half to an unresolved V gene and leave the rest unexplained. This sample comprises nearly 750,000 clones, over 55% of them detected only once. 1.8% of the sample belongs to the ten largest clones. The material sequenced was memory CD4+ T cells sorted from blood. The cell subset or site label for this specimen denotes: CD45RA-negative fraction. Receptors were obtained from a woman aged 30 to 39 in good health.

The chain is built from TRBV5-4 and TRBJ2-2; the D is unclear. Per the germline V gene, CDR1 is SGHNT and CDR2 is YYREEE (reference sequence). CDR3 length: 16 residues. Deletions cut 0 bases from V and 0 bases from J, with 9 bases between. CDR3 sequence reads: CASSLDRAPNTGELFF. The CDR3 DNA sequence: TGTGCCAGCAGCTTGGATCGGGCACCGAACACCGGGGAGCTGTTTTTT.

The J gene is TRBJ2-7, the V gene TRBV5-1, with a tentative D call TRBD1 (6 bases). This CDR3 contains 13 residues. CDR1 is SGHRS, CDR2 YFSETQ, per germline. V dropped 1 base and J dropped 7 bases, with 12 bases sitting between them. Here the CDR3 reads CASSLYQGLEQYF. CDR3 in DNA: TGCGCCAGCAGCTTGTACCAGGGGTTGGAGCAGTACTTC.

This rearrangement joins TRBV7-9 to TRBJ2-7, with 7 bases aligning to TRBD1. Germline V gene lookup returns CDR1 SEHNR and CDR2 FQNEAQ (reference sequence). The CDR3 extends over 15 amino acids. V was clipped by 5 bases and J by 0 bases; unmatched bases: 7. CDR3 region: CASSPTGMTSYEQYF. CDR3 DNA: TGTGCCAGCAGCCCGACAGGGATGACCTCCTACGAGCAGTACTTC.

The chain links TRBV5-1 to TRBJ2-3, with D tentatively TRBD2 (5 bases). V was trimmed by 0 bases and J by 4 bases, leaving 9 bases between them. Per germline, CDR1 SGHRS and CDR2 YFSETQ. The CDR3 totals 14 residues. CDR3 coding DNA: TGCGCCAGCAGCTTGGACGGGGTTGCAGATACGCAGTATTTT. It specifies CASSLDGVADTQYF.

Worth noting for this clone: This sequence may be a read error, since a much larger clone differs from it by one base. Other DNA sequences within the sample encode an identical CDR3. The J gene is TRBJ1-5, the V gene TRBV25-1, with a weak D call TRBD1 (5 bases). V lost 3 bases to trimming and J lost 2 bases, with 5 bases between them. CDR1 and CDR2 from the germline V gene are MGHDK and SYGVNS. This CDR3 comprises 13 residues. CDR3 residues: CASSDRGNQPQHF. The CDR3 nucleotides read TGTGCCAGCAGTGACAGGGGCAATCAGCCCCAGCATTTT.

This clone was found once. The V gene is TRBV25-1, the J gene TRBJ1-1; D is perhaps TRBD1 (5 bases). The ends were cut back, 0 bases at V and 0 bases at J, with 8 bases in the middle. This CDR3 has 15 amino acids. From germline, CDR1 is MGHDK and CDR2 SYGVNS. The CDR3 DNA reads TGTGCCAGCAGTGAATACCAGGGATTGAACACTGAAGCTTTCTTT. Encoded protein: CASSEYQGLNTEAFF.

The genes are TRBV6-1 and TRBJ2-7; TRBD1 agrees at 10 bases. The CDR3 has 14 residues. In germline, CDR1 is MNHNS, CDR2 SASEGT. Germline trimming cut 8 bases from V and 3 bases from J; bases unmatched to any gene: 7. Here the CDR3 reads CASLRDRGLYEQYF. DNA of the CDR3: TGTGCCAGCCTCCGGGACAGGGGACTCTACGAGCAGTACTTC.

The chain carries TRBV27 and TRBJ2-4; a possible D gene is TRBD2 (5 bases). The CDR3 is made up of 16 amino acids. V was clipped by 4 bases and J by 6 bases, with 19 bases between them. The V gene's germline CDR1 is MNHEY and CDR2 SMNVEV (reference sequence). The CDR3 nucleotides are TGTGCCAGCAGTTCCGCGTGGACCCCAAGCGGAAACATTCAGTACTTC. It encodes CASSSAWTPSGNIQYF.

V is TRBV28 and J is TRBJ1-4, with 8 bases identical to TRBD1. CDR3 length: 13 residues. Trimming removed 4 bases from V and 14 bases from J; junction bases left unmatched: 9. From germline, CDR1 is MDHEN and CDR2 SYDVKM. CDR3 amino acids: CASSYGQGWLLFF. The DNA for the CDR3 is TGTGCCAGCAGTTACGGACAGGGATGGCTTCTGTTTTTT.

The chain joins TRBV10-3 to TRBJ1-1; possible D gene TRBD1, 5 bases. The V gene's germline CDR1 is ENHRY and CDR2 SYGVKD. The CDR3 runs 13 residues. V was cut by 5 bases and J by 4 bases, with 11 bases left in between. In DNA form, the CDR3 reads TGTGCCATCAGTCGTGGGGGATTCACTGAAGCTTTCTTT. It is translated as CAISRGGFTEAFF.

This clone was counted a few times. The V gene is TRBV19, the J gene TRBJ1-2, with 8 positions matching TRBD1. The CDR3 loop spans 14 amino acids. V lost 8 bases, J lost 8 bases, and 13 bases stayed unmatched. The germline gives CDR1 LNHDA, CDR2 SQIVND (reference sequence). In DNA form, the CDR3 reads TGTGCCAGTGCGCCCATAGACAGGGGCAGGGGCTACACCTTC. Amino acid sequence: CASAPIDRGRGYTF.

The V call is TRBV4-1, the J call TRBJ2-7, with 10 bases aligning to TRBD2. The length of the CDR3 is 17 residues. Germline loops: CDR1 MGHRA, CDR2 YSYEKL. J lost 2 bases, V lost 2 bases, and 9 bases had no gene match. The DNA of the CDR3 is TGCGCCAGCAGCCAACGTTTCGGACTAGCGGAGACCTACGAGCAGTACTTC. Amino acids: CASSQRFGLAETYEQYF.

This clone was seen only once. This sequence joins TRBV6-5 and TRBJ1-5; possible D gene TRBD1, 6 bases. This CDR3 has 15 residues. Germline CDR1 reads MNHEY; CDR2 reads SVGAGI. V was shortened by 6 bases and J by 4 bases, with 16 bases between the two germline ends. The CDR3 nucleotides read TGTGCCAGCAGCACGCCCTCAGGGGAAAATCAGCCCCAGCATTTT. It yields the protein CASSTPSGENQPQHF.

This clone has more than one count but fewer than ten. Other nucleotide sequences in the sample specify the same CDR3. The V gene is TRBV2, the J gene TRBJ1-2; D gene uncertain. Trimming took 7 bases from V and 0 from J, leaving 12 bases between them. Germline values: CDR1 SNHLY, CDR2 FYNNEI. This CDR3 is built from 14 residues. The CDR3 protein is CASTQRGANYGYTF. CDR3 nucleotides: TGTGCCAGCACCCAACGAGGCGCTAACTATGGCTACACCTTC.

The rearrangement links TRBV19 to TRBJ2-7, with D unresolved. V shed 4 bases and J shed 0 bases, with 10 bases lying between them. Germline CDR1 reads LNHDA; CDR2 reads SQIVND (reference sequence). The CDR3 totals 14 residues. The CDR3 sequence: CASSTTVSSYEQYF. The CDR3 DNA sequence: TGTGCCAGTAGTACGACTGTGAGCTCCTACGAGCAGTACTTC. The whole variable domain, remainder taken from reference TRBV19 and TRBJ2-7, is DGGITQSPKYLFRKEGQNVTLSCEQNLNHDAMYWYRQDPGQGLRLIYYSQIVNDFQKGDIAEGYSVSREKKESFPLTVTSAQKNPTAFYLCASSTTVSSYEQYFGPGTRLTVT.